These 10 T cell receptor beta chains came from one sample sequenced in a study of CD8 T cells in ankylosing spondylitis. TCRdb processed the 5' RACE reads anew with MiXCR; each CDR3 protein has one entry. The sample records approximately 540,000 distinct CDR3 sequences, roughly 12% being singletons. These TCRs' antigens remain unknown. Study results and caveats: Characteristic, it appeared, of ankylosing spondylitis blood was a TCR beta motif of roughly eight highly homologous variants.

Sequenced input: blood, either unsorted or a sorted T cell fraction (not recorded which). Source of these receptors: a male donor with ankylosing spondylitis.

This chain uses TRBV11-2 with TRBJ1-5, with 7 bases fitting TRBD1. CDR3 length equals 14 residues. Germline trimming cut 5 bases from V and 5 bases from J; bases unmatched to any gene: 6. Germline CDR1 and CDR2: SGHAT and FQNNGV. The CDR3 sequence is CASSPGTDYQPQHF. Here the CDR3 DNA reads TGTGCCAGCAGCCCCGGGACAGACTATCAGCCCCAGCATTTT.

The gene calls are TRBV3-1 and TRBJ1-1; D remains ambiguous. Germline V gene data show CDR1 as LGHDT and CDR2 as YNNKEL (reference sequence). The CDR3 covers 15 residues. V was cut by 4 bases and J by 3 bases, with 15 bases left in between. The CDR3 DNA reads TGTGCCAGCAGCCCCGCATCTTTTGGGGACACTGAAGCTTTCTTT. This translates into CASSPASFGDTEAFF.

The chain recombines TRBV7-9 with TRBJ1-1; unclear D gene. V was clipped by 8 bases and J by 0 bases, with 22 bases between them. The CDR3 runs 17 residues. Germline-derived CDR1 and CDR2 are SEHNR and FQNEAQ (reference sequence). CDR3 bases: TGTGCCAGCCGCCCTTGGGAGGGCTCCTCAGTGAACACTGAAGCTTTCTTT. Translating it yields CASRPWEGSSVNTEAFF.

This clonotype came up many times. The rearrangement links TRBV12-3 or TRBV12-4 to TRBJ2-1; 11 nucleotides line up with TRBD2. The length of the CDR3 is 15 residues. J lost 7 bases, V lost 7 bases, and 9 bases had no gene match. The CDR3 DNA reads TGTGCCAGCACCTCTCTAGCGGGAGGATGGAATGAGCAGTTCTTC. This codes for CASTSLAGGWNEQFF.

This clonotype was seen more than once but under ten times. The CDR3 DNA reads TGCGCCAGCAGCCAAGCAACCGGGACAGGGGGCAAATACAATGAGCAGTTCTTC. Protein sequence: CASSQATGTGGKYNEQFF. This chain joins TRBV5-1 and TRBJ2-1, with TRBD1 matching 12 bases. The length of the CDR3 is 18 residues. J gave up 4 bases and V 4 bases, and 12 bases lay outside the gene matches. From germline, CDR1 is SGHRS and CDR2 YFSETQ.

The table lists this clonotype with a few counts. CDR3 amino acids: CASSLETGYEQYV. CDR3 coding DNA: TGCGCCAGCAGCTTGGAGACAGGGTACGAGCAGTACGTC. The rearrangement joins TRBV5-1 to TRBJ2-7; 7 nucleotides line up with TRBD1. This CDR3 is 13 amino acids long. Per germline, CDR1 SGHRS and CDR2 YFSETQ. Losses at the gene ends were 0 bases for V and 4 bases for J; bases not matched to a gene: 1.

This clonotype has just a few counts. The chain uses TRBV3-1 and TRBJ1-2, with D possibly matching TRBD1 (5 bases). V lost 2 bases and J 4 bases, leaving 20 bases between the germline ends. The CDR3 spans 17 residues. Germline V gene data show CDR1 as LGHDT and CDR2 as YNNKEL (reference sequence). The CDR3 coding sequence is TGTGCCAGCAGCCAATTAGCACACACCGGGACGGCCTATGGCTACACCTTC. Translation: CASSQLAHTGTAYGYTF.

A few counts support this clonotype. The chain joins TRBV20-1 to TRBJ2-1, with D perhaps TRBD1 or TRBD2 (5 bases each). The V and J ends lost 0 bases and 8 bases respectively, with 14 bases between them. CDR1 DFQATT and CDR2 SNEGSKA come from the germline V gene (reference sequence). There are 14 residues in the CDR3. The CDR3 spells CSARDLIRGDEQFF. CDR3 sequence (DNA): TGCAGTGCTAGAGATCTTATAAGAGGGGATGAGCAGTTCTTC.

This clonotype was picked up a small number of times. The V gene is TRBV3-1, the J gene TRBJ2-1; 15 nucleotides match TRBD2. Per the germline V gene, CDR1 is LGHDT and CDR2 is YNNKEL (reference sequence). This CDR3 is built from 18 residues. V lost 4 bases, J lost 7 bases, and 11 bases stayed unmatched. CDR3 DNA sequence: TGTGCCAGCAGCCCAGGACTAGCGGGAGGGCCCGTAGAAAATGAGCAGTTCTTC. As protein: CASSPGLAGGPVENEQFF.

The V call is TRBV24-1, the J call TRBJ1-1; 7 positions match TRBD1. CDR1 and CDR2 (germline): KGHDR, SFDVKD. The V gene end was trimmed by 1 base and the J gene end by 2 bases; junction bases not matched to a gene: 6. CDR3 length: 16 amino acids. The CDR3 coding sequence is TGTGCCACCAGTGATTTACTCGACAGGGAAAACACTGAAGCTTTCTTT. Its protein is CATSDLLDRENTEAFF.